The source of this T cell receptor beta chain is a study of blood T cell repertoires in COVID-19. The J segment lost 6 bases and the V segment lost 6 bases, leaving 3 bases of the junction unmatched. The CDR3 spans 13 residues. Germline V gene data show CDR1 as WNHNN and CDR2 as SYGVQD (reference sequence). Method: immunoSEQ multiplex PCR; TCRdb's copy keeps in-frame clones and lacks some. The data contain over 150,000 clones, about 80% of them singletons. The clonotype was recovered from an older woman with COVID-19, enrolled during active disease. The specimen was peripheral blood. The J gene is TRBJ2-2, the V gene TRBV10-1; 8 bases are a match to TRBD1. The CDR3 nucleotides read TGCGCCAGCAGGACAGGGGAGGCCGGGGAGCTGTTTTTT. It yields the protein CASRTGEAGELFF.